This entry is about one TCR beta chain. There are 16 residues in the CDR3. In germline, CDR1 is LGHDT, CDR2 YNNKEL (reference sequence). The ends lost 5 bases at V and 3 bases at J; junction bases unmatched: 10. The data belong to a study of blood T cell repertoires in COVID-19. Background on the study: Researchers got acute and convalescent COVID-19 samples from the United States, Italy and Spain. The analysed material was cDNA or gDNA that came from T cells, B-cell-depleted T cells, or PBMCs.

Original handling: Nucleated cell counts were estimated from reference gene primer amplification. Repertoires were generated with immunoSEQ multiplex PCR, while TCRdb's copy carries only in-frame clones and drops some. The V and J calls and the clone size are those of that table, but D and trimming were determined from the DNA. The table lists 200,000 to 250,000 clones, more than 65% of them singletons. The chain is built from TRBV3-1 (or the pseudogene TRBV3-2) and TRBJ2-7, with TRBD1 matching 10 bases. The sample was peripheral blood. The TCR originated in a woman between 55 and 75 years old with acute or convalescent COVID-19. CDR3 in amino acids: CASSGSGTGDYYEQYF. The CDR3 region has the DNA TGTGCCAGCAGCGGGTCCGGGACAGGGGATTACTACGAGCAGTACTTC.